This note documents a single TCR beta chain sequence. Germline V gene data show CDR1 as MDHEN and CDR2 as SYDVKM. The CDR3 runs to 14 residues. Trimming removed 2 bases from V and 3 bases from J, with 8 bases in between. This entry belongs to a study of blood T cell repertoires in COVID-19. Study-level background: Italy, Spain and the United States were the sources of the convalescent and acute COVID-19 samples. The analysed material was cDNA or gDNA that came from T cells, B-cell-depleted T cells, or PBMCs.

Recovered status applied to Cohort 3 donors who had two consecutive negative PCRs. It also applied to those with clearance or with symptom resolution. TCRdb keeps only in-frame clones here, not all; method: immunoSEQ multiplex PCR. The sample carries about 380,000 clones, 85% to 90% recorded once. The chain links TRBV28 to TRBJ1-5, with D uncertain. Specimen: PBMCs or T cells enriched from blood (not recorded which). This TCR was recovered from a woman between 18 and 29 years old who had recovered from COVID-19. The CDR3, as DNA: TGTGCCAGCAGTTTAAGGAGGTACAATCAGCCCCAGCATTTT. Residues: CASSLRRYNQPQHF.